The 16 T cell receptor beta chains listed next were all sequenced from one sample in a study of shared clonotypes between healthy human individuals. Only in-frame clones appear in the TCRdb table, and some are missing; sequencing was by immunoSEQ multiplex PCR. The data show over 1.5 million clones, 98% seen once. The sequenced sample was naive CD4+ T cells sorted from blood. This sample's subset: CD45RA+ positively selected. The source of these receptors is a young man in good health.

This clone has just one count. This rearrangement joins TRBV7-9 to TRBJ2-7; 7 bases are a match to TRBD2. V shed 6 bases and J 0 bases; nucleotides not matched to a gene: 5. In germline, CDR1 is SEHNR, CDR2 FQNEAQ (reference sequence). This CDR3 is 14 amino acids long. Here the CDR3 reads CASSSRTSSYEQYF. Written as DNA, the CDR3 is TGTGCCAGCAGTTCACGGACTAGCTCCTACGAGCAGTACTTC. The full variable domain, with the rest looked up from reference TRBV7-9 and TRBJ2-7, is DTGVSQNPRHKITKRGQNVTFRCDPISEHNRLYWYRQTLGQGPEFLTYFQNEAQLEKSRLLSDRFSAERPKGSFSTLEIQRTEQGDSAMYLCASSSRTSSYEQYFGPGTRLTVT.

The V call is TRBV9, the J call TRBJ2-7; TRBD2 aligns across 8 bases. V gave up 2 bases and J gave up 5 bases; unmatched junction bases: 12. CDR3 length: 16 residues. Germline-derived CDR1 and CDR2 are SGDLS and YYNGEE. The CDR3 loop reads CASSVRGAGGPHEQYF. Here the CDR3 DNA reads TGTGCCAGCAGCGTCCGTGGGGCGGGAGGTCCCCACGAGCAGTACTTC.

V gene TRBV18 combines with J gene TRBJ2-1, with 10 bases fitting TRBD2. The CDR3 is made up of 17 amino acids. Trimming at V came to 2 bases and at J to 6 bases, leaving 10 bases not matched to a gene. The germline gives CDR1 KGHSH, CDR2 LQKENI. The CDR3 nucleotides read TGTGCCAGCTCACCAAATAGGGTCGCTAGCGGGAGCAATGAGCAGTTCTTC. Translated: CASSPNRVASGSNEQFF. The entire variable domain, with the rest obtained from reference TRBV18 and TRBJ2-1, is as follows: NAGVMQNPRHLVRRRGQEARLRCSPMKGHSHVYWYRQLPEEGLKFMVYLQKENIIDESGMPKERFSAEFPKEGPSILRIQQVVRGDSAAYFCASSPNRVASGSNEQFFGPGTRLTVL.

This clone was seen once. The CDR3 protein is CSVGPRSNTEAFF. Written as DNA, the CDR3 is TGCAGCGTTGGCCCAAGAAGTAACACTGAAGCTTTCTTT. V and J are TRBV29-1 and TRBJ1-1, with no clear D. V lost 4 bases to trimming and J lost 2 bases, with 11 bases between them. This CDR3 is 13 amino acids long. Germline values: CDR1 SQVTM, CDR2 ANQGSEA.

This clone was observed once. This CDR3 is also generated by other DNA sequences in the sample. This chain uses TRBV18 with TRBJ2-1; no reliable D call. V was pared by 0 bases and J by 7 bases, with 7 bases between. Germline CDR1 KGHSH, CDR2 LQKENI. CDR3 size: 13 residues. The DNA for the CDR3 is TGTGCCAGCTCACCACCGGCTGGGAATGAGCAGTTCTTC. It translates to CASSPPAGNEQFF.

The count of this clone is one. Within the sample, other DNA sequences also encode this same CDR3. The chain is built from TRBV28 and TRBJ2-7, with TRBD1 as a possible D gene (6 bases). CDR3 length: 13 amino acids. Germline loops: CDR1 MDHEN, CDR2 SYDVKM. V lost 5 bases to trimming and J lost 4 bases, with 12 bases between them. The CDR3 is CASSPGTPYEQYF. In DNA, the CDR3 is TGTGCCAGCAGTCCCGGGACACCATACGAGCAGTACTTC.

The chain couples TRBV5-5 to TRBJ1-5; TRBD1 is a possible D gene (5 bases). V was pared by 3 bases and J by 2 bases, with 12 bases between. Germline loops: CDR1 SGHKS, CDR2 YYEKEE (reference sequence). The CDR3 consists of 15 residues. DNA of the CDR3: TGTGCCAGCAGCTGGGAGCAGGGACGCAATCAGCCCCAGCATTTT. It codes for CASSWEQGRNQPQHF.

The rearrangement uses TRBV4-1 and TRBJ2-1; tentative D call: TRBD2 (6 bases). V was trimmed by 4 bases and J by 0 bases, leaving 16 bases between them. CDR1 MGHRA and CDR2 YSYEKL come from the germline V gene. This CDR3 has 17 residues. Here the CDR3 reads CASSLVGTASSYNEQFF. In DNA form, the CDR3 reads TGCGCCAGCAGCCTCGTCGGGACTGCTAGCTCCTACAATGAGCAGTTCTTC.

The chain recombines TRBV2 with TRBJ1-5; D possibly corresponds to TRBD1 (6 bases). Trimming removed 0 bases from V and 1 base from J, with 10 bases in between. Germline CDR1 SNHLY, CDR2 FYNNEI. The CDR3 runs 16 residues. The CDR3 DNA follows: TGTGCCAGCAGTGAAGCCTGGACAGACAGCAATCAGCCCCAGCATTTT. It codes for CASSEAWTDSNQPQHF.

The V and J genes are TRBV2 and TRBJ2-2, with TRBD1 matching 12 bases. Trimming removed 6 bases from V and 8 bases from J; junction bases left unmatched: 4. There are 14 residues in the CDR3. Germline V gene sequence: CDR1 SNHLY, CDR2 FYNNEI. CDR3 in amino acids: CASSRDRGLGELFF. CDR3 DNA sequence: TGTGCCAGCAGCCGGGACAGGGGGCTTGGGGAGCTGTTTTTT.

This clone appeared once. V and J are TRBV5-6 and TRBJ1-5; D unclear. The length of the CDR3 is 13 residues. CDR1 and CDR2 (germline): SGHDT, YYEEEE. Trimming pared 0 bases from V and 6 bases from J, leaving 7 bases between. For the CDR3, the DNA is TGTGCCAGCAGCTTGGGACCCTCTCAGCCCCAGCATTTT. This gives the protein CASSLGPSQPQHF.

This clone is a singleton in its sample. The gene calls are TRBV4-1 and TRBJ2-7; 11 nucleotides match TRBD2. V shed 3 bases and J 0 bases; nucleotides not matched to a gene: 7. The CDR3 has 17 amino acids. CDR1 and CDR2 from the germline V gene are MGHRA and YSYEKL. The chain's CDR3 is CASSQVQLAGVSYEQYF. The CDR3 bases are TGCGCCAGCAGCCAGGTGCAACTAGCGGGAGTCTCCTACGAGCAGTACTTC.

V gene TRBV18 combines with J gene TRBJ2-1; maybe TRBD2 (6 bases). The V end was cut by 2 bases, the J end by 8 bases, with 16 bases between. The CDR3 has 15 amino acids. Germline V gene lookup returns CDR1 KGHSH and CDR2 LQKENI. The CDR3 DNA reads TGTGCCAGCTCACCAGGGGGGTCTCGGTTCGATGAGCAGTTCTTC. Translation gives CASSPGGSRFDEQFF.

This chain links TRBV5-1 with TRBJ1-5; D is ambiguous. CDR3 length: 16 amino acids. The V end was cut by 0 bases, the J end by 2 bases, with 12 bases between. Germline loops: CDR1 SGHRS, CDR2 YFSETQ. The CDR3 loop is CASSLGPRAGNQPQHF. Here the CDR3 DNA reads TGCGCCAGCAGCTTGGGCCCTAGGGCAGGCAATCAGCCCCAGCATTTT. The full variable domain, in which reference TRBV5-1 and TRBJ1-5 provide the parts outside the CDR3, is KAGVTQTPRYLIKTRGQQVTLSCSPISGHRSVSWYQQTPGQGLQFLFEYFSETQRNKGNFPGRFSGRQFSNSRSEMNVSTLELGDSALYLCASSLGPRAGNQPQHFGDGTRLSIL.

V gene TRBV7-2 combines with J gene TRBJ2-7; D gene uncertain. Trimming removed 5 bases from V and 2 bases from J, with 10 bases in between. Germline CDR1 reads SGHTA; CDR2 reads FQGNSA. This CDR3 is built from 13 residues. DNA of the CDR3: TGTGCCAGCAGCCCCCTGGCTACCTACGAGCAGTACTTC. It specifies CASSPLATYEQYF.

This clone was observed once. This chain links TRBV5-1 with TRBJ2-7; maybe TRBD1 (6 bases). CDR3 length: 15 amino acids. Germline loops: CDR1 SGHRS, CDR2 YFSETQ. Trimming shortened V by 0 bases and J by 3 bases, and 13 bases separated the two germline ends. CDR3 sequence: CASSLDPSQGYEQYF. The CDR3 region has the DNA TGCGCCAGCAGCTTGGATCCGTCACAGGGCTACGAGCAGTACTTC.